This T cell receptor (beta chain) was sequenced for a study of shared clonotypes between healthy human individuals. Per germline, CDR1 LGHNT and CDR2 FRNRAP. This CDR3 has 17 amino acids. The germline V and J ends were trimmed by 2 bases and 4 bases, with 15 bases remaining between them. Assay used: immunoSEQ multiplex PCR; TCRdb lists only in-frame clones, some missing. The sample carries just over 2,000,000 clones, 90% to 95% recorded once. The rearrangement joins TRBV12-5 to TRBJ2-6; a possible D gene is TRBD1 (7 bases). This clonotype originated in a man in his late teens or twenties in good health. The sequenced sample was naive CD4+ T cells sorted from blood. Subset in this sample: CD45RA+ positively selected. CDR3 loop: CASGLPPGGRGANVLTF. The DNA of the CDR3 is TGTGCTAGTGGTTTGCCCCCAGGGGGGAGAGGGGCCAACGTCCTGACTTTC.